This T cell receptor beta chain was found in a study of regulatory dendritic cells for organ transplantation. Study-level background: Dendritic cell cultures received LPS on day 6.

This table comes from immunoSEQ multiplex PCR, and its TCRdb copy is limited to in-frame clones, with some not included. The sample lists approximately 11,000 clones; over 80% were seen once. Sorted subsets were CFSE-labeled and cultured less than 6 days with allogeneic dendritic cells. Memory T cells were CD45RO+, naive were CD45RA+, sorted by FACS. This clone was picked up one time. Antigen: not known. General study results and limits: Memory CD8+ clonal expansion seemed more limited with regulatory than mature dendritic cells.

Material for sequencing was memory CD4+ T cells from blood cultured with dendritic cells. Noted subset: CD45RO+ memory T cells. The receptor's source is a human donor in good health.

The CDR3 protein is CASSPFPLSRGQETQYF. CDR3 sequence (DNA): TGTGCCAGCTCACCATTTCCCCTGTCCAGGGGTCAAGAGACCCAGTACTTC. V is TRBV18 and J is TRBJ2-5; possibly TRBD1 for D (6 bases). The CDR3 has 17 residues. Germline V gene sequence: CDR1 KGHSH, CDR2 LQKENI. V was clipped by 2 bases and J by 2 bases, with 18 bases between them. The full variable domain, its missing parts supplied by reference TRBV18 and TRBJ2-5, is NAGVMQNPRHLVRRRGQEARLRCSPMKGHSHVYWYRQLPEEGLKFMVYLQKENIIDESGMPKERFSAEFPKEGPSILRIQQVVRGDSAAYFCASSPFPLSRGQETQYFGPGTRLLVL.